A selection of T cell receptor beta chains follows, all from one sample in a study of T cells after posttransplantation cyclophosphamide. The table came from immunoSEQ multiplex PCR; TCRdb's copy has only in-frame clones and leaves some out. Its clone listing holds several clones. The sample here was skin tissue, taken after an allogeneic stem cell transplant with post-transplant cyclophosphamide. Receptors were obtained from a male patient aged 25 to 39 who received an allogeneic stem cell transplant from a related donor, was CMV-positive, and had acute GVHD only. The graft donor may be the source of some T cells. The CDR3 runs from the conserved cysteine through the conserved F or W. The D gene is left open where the match is weak.

d_call: -
j_call: TRBJ2-7
v_call: TRBV21-1
cdr3_nt: TGTGCCAGCAGCCTACAGGTGCTACACGTGTTAGACGAGCAGTACTTC
cdr3_aa: CASSLQVLHVLDEQYF

d_call: -
j_call: TRBJ2-2
v_call: TRBV7-2
cdr3_nt: TGTGCCAGCAGCCTCGAGAGGAACACCGGGGAGCTGTTTTTT
cdr3_aa: CASSLERNTGELFF